The 30 T cell receptor beta chains below come from one sample, sequenced in a study of blood T cell repertoires in COVID-19. Assay used: immunoSEQ multiplex PCR; TCRdb lists only in-frame clones, some missing. The top ten clones hold around 1.9% of a sample with about 130,000 clones, 65% to 85% of them seen once. The material sequenced was peripheral blood. These TCRs come from a man in his 70s with acute or convalescent COVID-19.

The J gene is TRBJ2-3, the V gene TRBV2, with 12 bases identical to TRBD2. The CDR3 is made up of 18 amino acids. The trim removed 6 bases at V and 1 base at J, leaving 11 bases unmatched. Germline V gene data show CDR1 as SNHLY and CDR2 as FYNNEI. CDR3 loop: CASRQSTSGGVGTDTQYF. Here the CDR3 DNA reads TGTGCCAGCAGACAGTCGACTAGCGGGGGAGTCGGCACAGATACGCAGTATTTT.

The genes are TRBV7-6 and TRBJ1-1; 8 nucleotides align to TRBD1. Germline trimming cut 4 bases from V and 11 bases from J; bases unmatched to any gene: 9. The CDR3 loop spans 13 amino acids. CDR1 is SGHVS and CDR2 is FNYEAQ in the germline V gene. CDR3 sequence reads: CASSSRTGWPAFF. DNA for the CDR3: TGTGCCAGCAGCTCCCGGACAGGGTGGCCGGCTTTCTTT.

The chain recombines TRBV20-1 with TRBJ1-2, with a tentative D call TRBD1 (5 bases). The V end was cut by 3 bases, the J end by 4 bases, with 15 bases between. CDR3 length equals 14 residues. The germline CDR1 and CDR2 sequences are DFQATT and SNEGSKA (reference sequence). This chain's CDR3 is CSASTGGGGYGYTF. The CDR3 nucleotides read TGCAGTGCTAGTACCGGGGGGGGTGGCTATGGCTACACCTTC.

The genes are TRBV29-1 and TRBJ1-4; 8 bases fit TRBD1. CDR1 SQVTM and CDR2 ANQGSEA come from the germline V gene. V trimming: 4 bases; J trimming: 5 bases; junction bases outside the gene matches: 6. CDR3 size: 14 residues. Here the CDR3 reads CSVGGGQANEKLFF. DNA for the CDR3: TGCAGCGTTGGGGGGGGACAGGCGAATGAAAAACTGTTTTTT.

This chain joins TRBV5-1 and TRBJ1-3; tentatively, D is TRBD1 (5 bases). Germline CDR1 is SGHRS and CDR2 is YFSETQ. The CDR3 runs 16 residues. V was pared by 4 bases and J by 0 bases, with 14 bases between. The CDR3 region has the DNA TGCGCCAGCAGCCCCGGGGGACTCCTCTCTGGAAACACCATATATTTT. It specifies CASSPGGLLSGNTIYF.

This chain connects TRBV7-3 to TRBJ2-3; 10 nucleotides agree with TRBD2. Germline-derived CDR1 and CDR2 are SGHTA and FQGTGA. J gave up 5 bases and V 4 bases, and 15 bases lay outside the gene matches. CDR3 length equals 18 residues. The CDR3 nucleotides read TGTGCCAGCAGCTCAAGGAAGAGCGGGGGGGCTTTTAGAGATACGCAGTATTTT. Translation gives CASSSRKSGGAFRDTQYF.

This clone has a single count. This chain uses TRBV5-1 with TRBJ1-5; TRBD1 matches 7 bases. The V and J ends lost 4 bases and 0 bases, in that order; junction bases with no gene match: 10. CDR1 and CDR2 (germline): SGHRS, YFSETQ. The CDR3 is 17 amino acids. The DNA for the CDR3 is TGCGCCAGCAGCCCGGGTGCAGGGGGGTATAGCAATCAGCCCCAGCATTTT. This encodes CASSPGAGGYSNQPQHF.

The chain couples TRBV5-1 to TRBJ2-3; D is possibly TRBD2 (6 bases). V lost 2 bases to trimming and J lost 4 bases, with 14 bases between them. The germline V gene encodes CDR1 SGHRS and CDR2 YFSETQ. The CDR3 runs to 15 residues. The CDR3 DNA follows: TGCGCCAGCAGCTTCTCTGCGGGACGGTCAGATACGCAGTATTTT. As protein: CASSFSAGRSDTQYF.

This chain joins TRBV5-1 and TRBJ1-1; 7 bases map to TRBD1. With 0 bases clipped from V and 3 bases from J, the junction kept 11 bases outside the gene matches. The CDR3 totals 17 residues. Germline values: CDR1 SGHRS, CDR2 YFSETQ. Here the CDR3 reads CASSLANRQGWDTEAFF. As DNA, the CDR3 is TGCGCCAGCAGCTTGGCGAATCGACAGGGATGGGACACTGAAGCTTTCTTT.

The chain joins TRBV5-6 to TRBJ2-7; D uncertain. The germline gives CDR1 SGHDT, CDR2 YYEEEE. Trimming shortened V by 0 bases and J by 2 bases, and 6 bases separated the two germline ends. The CDR3 loop spans 13 amino acids. CDR3 coding DNA: TGTGCCAGCAGCTTGGTATTAGCCTACGAGCAGTACTTC. It is translated as CASSLVLAYEQYF.

This clone was picked up one time. The rearrangement joins TRBV5-1 to TRBJ1-2; D call uncertain. V was clipped by 5 bases and J by 5 bases, with 19 bases between them. The CDR3 covers 15 residues. Germline CDR1 is SGHRS and CDR2 is YFSETQ. The chain's CDR3 is CASRRETLAQYGYTF. The CDR3 bases are TGCGCCAGCAGGCGAGAGACTCTCGCTCAGTATGGCTACACCTTC.

The V and J genes are TRBV2 and TRBJ2-7; TRBD1 is a possible D gene (5 bases). This CDR3 has 14 residues. CDR1 is SNHLY and CDR2 is FYNNEI in the germline V gene. Deletions cut 0 bases from V and 9 bases from J, with 15 bases between. The CDR3 nucleotides are TGTGCCAGCAGTGAAGCGGCTATTGGGGCCGGGCAGTACTTC. This encodes CASSEAAIGAGQYF.

This rearrangement joins TRBV3-1 (or the pseudogene TRBV3-2) to TRBJ1-3, with D unresolved. Trimming took off 5 bases at V and 4 bases at J, with 12 bases between the two ends. This CDR3 region has 14 residues. Germline lookup yields CDR1 LGHDT and CDR2 YNNKEL (reference sequence). The CDR3 sequence: CASSATSYGNTIYF. As DNA, the CDR3 is TGTGCCAGCAGCGCGACTAGTTACGGAAACACCATATATTTT.

This clone was seen repeatedly, ten times or more. This chain connects TRBV7-2 to TRBJ1-4; D is ambiguous. This CDR3 has 15 amino acids. Germline V gives CDR1 SGHTA, CDR2 FQGNSA. The V gene lost 5 bases and the J gene lost 2 bases, with 12 bases spanning the gap. The CDR3 DNA reads TGTGCCAGCAGCCTCAGGTCGGGGACTAATGAAAAACTGTTTTTT. Protein: CASSLRSGTNEKLFF.

The J gene is TRBJ1-1, the V gene TRBV19; D is possibly TRBD1 (6 bases). Per germline, CDR1 LNHDA and CDR2 SQIVND (reference sequence). CDR3 length equals 14 residues. V lost 5 bases and J lost 12, with 22 bases in between. In nucleotides, the CDR3 is TGTGCCAGTAGTCATTTGGGACACGGAAGTCTGACTTTCTTT. The encoded protein is CASSHLGHGSLTFF. Full variable domain (rest looked up from reference TRBV19 and TRBJ1-1): DGGITQSPKYLFRKEGQNVTLSCEQNLNHDAMYWYRQDPGQGLRLIYYSQIVNDFQKGDIAEGYSVSREKKESFPLTVTSAQKNPTAFYLCASSHLGHGSLTFFGQGTRLTVV.

The chain combines TRBV5-1 with TRBJ2-7; no definite D call. CDR1 and CDR2 (germline): SGHRS, YFSETQ. V was pared by 0 bases and J by 1 base, with 14 bases between. The CDR3 covers 16 residues. The CDR3 nucleotides read TGCGCCAGCAGCTTGGCGGCCGGGTCTGGGTCCTACGAGCAGTACTTC. It translates to CASSLAAGSGSYEQYF.

V is TRBV6-1 and J is TRBJ1-1; no reliable D call. This CDR3 has 15 residues. The V end lost 2 bases, the J end lost 5 bases, and 15 bases lay between the germline ends. Germline CDR1 and CDR2: MNHNS and SASEGT. CDR3 sequence (DNA): TGTGCCAGCAGTGAATACTGGGTCGGGGAAACTGAAGCTTTCTTT. Protein: CASSEYWVGETEAFF.

J is TRBJ2-7 and V is TRBV4-1; D unclear. Per the germline V gene, CDR1 is MGHRA and CDR2 is YSYEKL. Trimming left V 1 base short and J 3 bases short, with 13 bases between. CDR3 size: 15 residues. The CDR3 nucleotides are TGCGCCAGCAGCCAAGTCCCCGCCAGGTTCTACGAGCAGTACTTC. Its translation is CASSQVPARFYEQYF.

The gene calls are TRBV4-2 and TRBJ1-5, with 8 bases lining up with TRBD1. Per germline, CDR1 LGHNA and CDR2 YNFKEQ. The V segment lost 1 base and the J segment 4 bases; nucleotides outside the gene matches: 6. The CDR3 spans 16 residues. CDR3 DNA: TGTGCCAGCAGCCAAGTAGCCAGGGGGCAAAATCAGCCCCAGCATTTT. Its translation is CASSQVARGQNQPQHF.

The chain combines TRBV25-1 with TRBJ1-1; D not certain. V lost 4 bases, J lost 4 bases, and 13 bases lay in between. CDR1 and CDR2 (germline): MGHDK, SYGVNS. This CDR3 spans 14 amino acids. CDR3 sequence: CASSVGVSGTEAFF. CDR3 DNA: TGTGCCAGCAGTGTTGGAGTCTCGGGCACTGAAGCTTTCTTT.

The J gene is TRBJ2-6, the V gene TRBV5-1; 7 bases are a match to TRBD1. CDR1 is SGHRS and CDR2 is YFSETQ in the germline V gene. Germline trimming cut 2 bases from V and 0 bases from J; bases unmatched to any gene: 5. The CDR3 loop spans 17 amino acids. CDR3 protein: CASSLSTGLSGANVLTF. DNA of the CDR3: TGCGCCAGCAGCTTATCGACAGGGCTCTCTGGGGCCAACGTCCTGACTTTC. The full variable domain, rest sourced from reference TRBV5-1 and TRBJ2-6, is KAGVTQTPRYLIKTRGQQVTLSCSPISGHRSVSWYQQTPGQGLQFLFEYFSETQRNKGNFPGRFSGRQFSNSRSEMNVSTLELGDSALYLCASSLSTGLSGANVLTFGAGSRLTVL.

The J gene is TRBJ1-3, the V gene TRBV16; tentatively, D is TRBD1 (6 bases). The CDR3 has 14 amino acids. Trimming took off 3 bases at V and 4 bases at J, with 10 bases between the two ends. Looked up from germline, CDR1 is KGHSY and CDR2 is FQNENV. In nucleotides, the CDR3 is TGTGCCAGCAGCCAGGGGGCTACGGGAAACACCATATATTTT. It codes for CASSQGATGNTIYF.

The CDR3 region is CATSRDSGTGELFF. CDR3 bases: TGTGCCACCAGCAGAGATTCGGGAACCGGGGAGCTGTTTTTT. The genes are TRBV15 and TRBJ2-2, with a weak D call TRBD2 (5 bases). The CDR3 spans 14 residues. With 0 bases removed from V and 5 bases from J, the gap between germline ends came to 7 bases. Per the germline V gene, CDR1 is LNHNV and CDR2 is YYDKDF (reference sequence).

The chain recombines TRBV14 with TRBJ2-2; 8 nucleotides align to TRBD2. CDR3 length: 16 residues. Losses at the gene ends were 6 bases for V and 6 bases for J; bases not matched to a gene: 12. Germline loops: CDR1 SGHDN, CDR2 FVKESK. DNA of the CDR3: TGTGCCAGCAGATACGCGGGGGGCCCTGTGGCCGGGGAGCTGTTTTTT. Its translation is CASRYAGGPVAGELFF.

J is TRBJ1-1 and V is TRBV5-4, with D unclear. The V end lost 0 bases, the J end lost 1 base, and 4 bases lay between the germline ends. Germline CDR1 reads SGHNT; CDR2 reads YYREEE (reference sequence). This CDR3 is 13 amino acids long. CDR3 loop: CASSLDRNTEAFF. CDR3 DNA sequence: TGTGCCAGCAGCTTGGACAGGAACACTGAAGCTTTCTTT.

This chain links TRBV5-4 with TRBJ1-1, with 7 bases lining up with TRBD1. CDR3 length: 13 residues. Germline-derived CDR1 and CDR2 are SGHNT and YYREEE (reference sequence). The V gene end was trimmed by 4 bases and the J gene end by 6 bases; junction bases not matched to a gene: 6. CDR3 loop: CASSLDQGAEAFF. CDR3 nucleotide sequence: TGTGCCAGCAGCCTAGATCAGGGGGCTGAAGCTTTCTTT.

The chain links TRBV7-9 to TRBJ1-1; D gene ambiguous. CDR1 SEHNR and CDR2 FQNEAQ come from the germline V gene (reference sequence). The ends were cut back, 4 bases at V and 4 bases at J, with 13 bases in the middle. This CDR3 spans 14 amino acids. The CDR3 spells CASSSRDSGTEAFF. DNA for the CDR3: TGTGCCAGCAGCTCTCGAGACTCGGGCACTGAAGCTTTCTTT.

The rearrangement uses TRBV5-4 and TRBJ2-3, with 9 bases aligning to TRBD2. The germline gives CDR1 SGHNT, CDR2 YYREEE (reference sequence). The CDR3 runs 16 residues. The J segment lost 3 bases and the V segment lost 4 bases, leaving 9 bases of the junction unmatched. CDR3 sequence reads: CASSLLAGGRTDTQYF. The CDR3 DNA follows: TGTGCCAGCAGCCTGTTGGCGGGGGGGCGTACAGATACGCAGTATTTT. Looking up the rest from reference TRBV5-4 and TRBJ2-3 gives the full variable domain: ETGVTQSPTHLIKTRGQQVTLRCSSQSGHNTVSWYQQALGQGPQFIFQYYREEENGRGNFPPRFSGLQFPNYSSELNVNALELDDSALYLCASSLLAGGRTDTQYFGPGTRLTVL.

The chain employs TRBV11-1 and TRBJ1-2; TRBD1 might be the D (5 bases). Germline V gene data show CDR1 as SGHAT and CDR2 as FQDESV (reference sequence). The V end was cut by 1 base, the J end by 0 bases, with 9 bases between. CDR3 length: 15 residues. Here the CDR3 reads CASSLELGPNYGYTF. CDR3 DNA sequence: TGTGCCAGCAGCTTAGAACTGGGGCCTAACTATGGCTACACCTTC.

This clone was seen only a few times. The chain carries TRBV2 and TRBJ2-7; D is possibly TRBD2 (6 bases). Germline CDR1 is SNHLY and CDR2 is FYNNEI. The CDR3 runs 12 residues. The CDR3 sequence: CAGGGVSYEQYF. The CDR3 DNA reads as TGTGCGGGAGGAGGGGTCTCCTACGAGCAGTACTTC.